These T cell receptor beta chains were read from a single sample in a study of shared clonotypes between healthy human individuals. Libraries were prepared by immunoSEQ multiplex PCR; TCRdb keeps only in-frame clonotypes and omits some of them. The sample contains approximately 640,000 clones, about nine tenths of which appear only once. Sequencing was done on a sample of memory CD8+ T cells from PBMCs. These TCRs come from a man younger than 35 in good health. Some clones in this sample may be carry-over from other donors' samples. Each CDR3 is given with its conserved first and last residue. D genes are given only for firm matches. Clone size is not always given. Where it is, it says once, few, many or a class for expanded clones.

abundance: -; d_gene: TRBD1; j_gene: TRBJ2-7; v_gene: TRBV13; CDR3aa: CASSPAGTGGLSSYEQYF; CDR3nt: TGTGCCAGCAGCCCTGCTGGGACAGGGGGTTTGAGTTCCTACGAGCAGTACTTC
abundance: -; d_gene: TRBD1; j_gene: TRBJ1-1; v_gene: TRBV7-3; CDR3aa: CASSLNQGAMTEAFF; CDR3nt: TGTGCCAGCAGCTTAAATCAGGGGGCCATGACTGAAGCTTTCTTT
abundance: once; d_gene: -; j_gene: TRBJ2-3; v_gene: TRBV9; CDR3aa: CASSVGDVDTQYF; CDR3nt: TGTGCCAGCAGCGTAGGAGACGTGGATACGCAGTATTTT
abundance: -; d_gene: TRBD2; j_gene: TRBJ2-2; v_gene: TRBV4-3; CDR3aa: CASSQERLAGGRSNTGELFF; CDR3nt: TGCGCCAGCAGCCAGGAAAGACTAGCGGGAGGGCGGTCGAACACCGGGGAGCTGTTTTTT
abundance: -; d_gene: TRBD1; j_gene: TRBJ1-1; v_gene: TRBV7-9; CDR3aa: CASSLVQGSEAFF; CDR3nt: TGTGCCAGCAGCTTAGTACAGGGGTCTGAAGCTTTCTTT
abundance: -; d_gene: TRBD2; j_gene: TRBJ2-1; v_gene: TRBV27; CDR3aa: CASSLIQGIAGGKSSSYNEQFF; CDR3nt: TGTGCCAGCAGTTTAATACAGGGGATAGCGGGAGGAAAGTCAAGCTCCTACAATGAGCAGTTCTTC
abundance: -; d_gene: TRBD1; j_gene: TRBJ2-3; v_gene: TRBV7-8; CDR3aa: CASSHGTGGLTDTQYF; CDR3nt: TGTGCCAGCAGCCACGGGACAGGGGGCCTCACAGATACGCAGTATTTT
abundance: -; d_gene: -; j_gene: TRBJ2-2; v_gene: TRBV19; CDR3aa: CASKQGVDTGELFF; CDR3nt: TGTGCCAGCAAACAGGGAGTCGACACCGGGGAGCTGTTTTTT
abundance: -; d_gene: -; j_gene: TRBJ2-3; v_gene: TRBV9; CDR3aa: CASSVAGFGTDTQYF; CDR3nt: TGTGCCAGCAGCGTAGCCGGCTTCGGAACAGATACGCAGTATTTT
abundance: -; d_gene: TRBD2; j_gene: TRBJ2-7; v_gene: TRBV11-2; CDR3aa: CASSLGPLAGDAEQYF; CDR3nt: TGTGCCAGCAGCTTAGGGCCTCTGGCGGGAGATGCCGAGCAGTACTTC
abundance: -; d_gene: TRBD2; j_gene: TRBJ2-3; v_gene: TRBV30; CDR3aa: CAWSSLTSGGSTDTQYF; CDR3nt: TGTGCCTGGAGTTCGTTAACTAGCGGGGGCTCCACAGATACGCAGTATTTT
abundance: -; d_gene: -; j_gene: TRBJ2-7; v_gene: TRBV7-9; CDR3aa: CASSTTRKGLYEQYF; CDR3nt: TGTGCCAGCAGCACAACCCGGAAGGGGCTTTACGAGCAGTACTTC
abundance: -; d_gene: -; j_gene: TRBJ2-7; v_gene: TRBV7-9; CDR3aa: CASSPRISASYEQYF; CDR3nt: TGTGCCAGCAGCCCCCGGATCTCGGCCAGCTACGAGCAGTACTTC
abundance: -; d_gene: TRBD2; j_gene: TRBJ2-7; v_gene: TRBV19; CDR3aa: CASSIAGGPFYEQYF; CDR3nt: TGTGCCAGTAGTATAGCGGGAGGGCCATTCTACGAGCAGTACTTC
abundance: -; d_gene: -; j_gene: TRBJ2-2; v_gene: TRBV7-9; CDR3aa: CASSVPDSTGELFF; CDR3nt: TGTGCCAGCAGCGTACCCGACAGCACCGGGGAGCTGTTTTTT
abundance: -; d_gene: TRBD2; j_gene: TRBJ2-1; v_gene: TRBV14; CDR3aa: CASSQGQREGPYNEQFF; CDR3nt: TGTGCCAGCAGCCAGGGGCAGCGGGAGGGTCCCTACAATGAGCAGTTCTTC
abundance: -; d_gene: TRBD1; j_gene: TRBJ1-3; v_gene: TRBV19; CDR3aa: CASSGTGRFGNTIYF; CDR3nt: TGTGCCAGTAGTGGGACAGGAAGATTTGGAAACACCATATATTTT
abundance: -; d_gene: -; j_gene: TRBJ1-1; v_gene: TRBV12-5; CDR3aa: CASGFGDTEAFF; CDR3nt: TGTGCTAGTGGTTTCGGGGACACTGAAGCTTTCTTT
abundance: -; d_gene: -; j_gene: TRBJ2-7; v_gene: TRBV27; CDR3aa: CASSLGTPVSSYEQYF; CDR3nt: TGTGCCAGCAGTTTAGGGACGCCGGTTTCTTCCTACGAGCAGTACTTC
abundance: -; d_gene: -; j_gene: TRBJ2-7; v_gene: TRBV4-1; CDR3aa: CASSQDRIGPPSPYEQYF; CDR3nt: TGCGCCAGCAGCCAAGATCGTATAGGCCCACCTTCCCCCTACGAGCAGTACTTC
abundance: -; d_gene: -; j_gene: TRBJ2-3; v_gene: TRBV27; CDR3aa: CASSLLVSRTDTQYF; CDR3nt: TGTGCCAGCAGTTTATTAGTCTCTAGAACAGATACGCAGTATTTT
abundance: few; d_gene: TRBD2; j_gene: TRBJ2-5; v_gene: TRBV7-2; CDR3aa: CASSTFFSGRRETQYF; CDR3nt: TGTGCCAGCAGCACTTTCTTTAGCGGGAGAAGAGAGACCCAGTACTTC
abundance: once; d_gene: TRBD2; j_gene: TRBJ2-5; v_gene: TRBV30; CDR3aa: CAWSDWEGERERVGQETQYF; CDR3nt: TGTGCCTGGAGTGACTGGGAAGGGGAGCGGGAGAGGGTGGGGCAAGAGACCCAGTACTTC
abundance: -; d_gene: -; j_gene: TRBJ1-2; v_gene: TRBV9; CDR3aa: CASSGPRQAGYTF; CDR3nt: TGTGCCAGCAGCGGACCAAGACAGGCTGGCTACACCTTC
abundance: -; d_gene: TRBD1; j_gene: TRBJ1-2; v_gene: TRBV28; CDR3aa: CASSRQGWNGYTF; CDR3nt: TGTGCCAGCAGTAGACAGGGTTGGAATGGCTACACCTTC
abundance: -; d_gene: TRBD2; j_gene: TRBJ2-7; v_gene: TRBV10-3; CDR3aa: CAISRTSGHYEQYF; CDR3nt: TGTGCCATCAGTAGAACTAGCGGACACTACGAGCAGTACTTC
abundance: -; d_gene: -; j_gene: TRBJ1-2; v_gene: TRBV9; CDR3aa: CASSGLGVCTF; CDR3nt: TGTGCCAGCAGCGGATTAGGGGTTTGCACCTTC
abundance: -; d_gene: -; j_gene: TRBJ1-2; v_gene: TRBV5-6; CDR3aa: CASSLRVSDGYTF; CDR3nt: TGTGCCAGCAGCCTCAGGGTCTCGGATGGCTACACCTTC
abundance: -; d_gene: -; j_gene: TRBJ2-2; v_gene: TRBV7-3; CDR3aa: CASSLKEGTVGTGELFF; CDR3nt: TGTGCCAGCAGCTTAAAGGAGGGGACAGTCGGCACCGGGGAGCTGTTTTTT
abundance: -; d_gene: TRBD1; j_gene: TRBJ2-7; v_gene: TRBV7-9; CDR3aa: CASSFPLPGTGPAYEQYF; CDR3nt: TGTGCCAGCAGCTTCCCGCTTCCCGGGACAGGGCCAGCCTACGAGCAGTACTTC
abundance: -; d_gene: -; j_gene: TRBJ2-7; v_gene: TRBV7-2; CDR3aa: CAEEGESSYEQYF; CDR3nt: TGTGCCGAGGAGGGCGAGAGCTCCTACGAGCAGTACTTC
abundance: -; d_gene: -; j_gene: TRBJ2-7; v_gene: TRBV28; CDR3aa: CASSFVSYEQYF; CDR3nt: TGTGCCAGCAGTTTCGTGTCCTACGAGCAGTACTTC
abundance: -; d_gene: -; j_gene: TRBJ2-7; v_gene: TRBV7-9; CDR3aa: CASSDRARAGSYEQYF; CDR3nt: TGTGCCAGCAGCGATAGGGCTAGAGCCGGTTCCTACGAGCAGTACTTC
abundance: once; d_gene: TRBD2; j_gene: TRBJ2-1; v_gene: TRBV4-3; CDR3aa: CASSPGTSGGNEQFF; CDR3nt: TGCGCCAGCAGCCCGGGGACTAGCGGAGGCAATGAGCAGTTCTTC
abundance: -; d_gene: -; j_gene: TRBJ2-1; v_gene: TRBV7-6; CDR3aa: CASSLETGINEQFF; CDR3nt: TGTGCCAGCAGCTTAGAAACAGGCATCAATGAGCAGTTCTTC
abundance: once; d_gene: -; j_gene: TRBJ2-5; v_gene: TRBV9; CDR3aa: CASSPDGRQETQYF; CDR3nt: TGTGCCAGCAGCCCAGATGGCAGACAAGAGACCCAGTACTTC
abundance: once; d_gene: TRBD1; j_gene: TRBJ2-7; v_gene: TRBV27; CDR3aa: CASSVTGQGYEQYF; CDR3nt: TGTGCCAGCAGTGTCACGGGACAGGGGTACGAGCAGTACTTC
abundance: -; d_gene: TRBD1; j_gene: TRBJ2-5; v_gene: TRBV19; CDR3aa: CARGGGQGVWETQYF; CDR3nt: TGTGCCAGGGGGGGAGGACAGGGCGTTTGGGAGACCCAGTACTTC
abundance: -; d_gene: -; j_gene: TRBJ2-1; v_gene: TRBV9; CDR3aa: CASSVSGSYNEQFF; CDR3nt: TGTGCCAGCAGCGTAAGCGGAAGCTACAATGAGCAGTTCTTC
abundance: -; d_gene: TRBD1; j_gene: TRBJ1-5; v_gene: TRBV6-1; CDR3aa: CASSDNLGQWDNQPQHF; CDR3nt: TGTGCCAGCAGTGATAACTTGGGACAGTGGGACAATCAGCCCCAGCATTTT
abundance: -; d_gene: TRBD2; j_gene: TRBJ2-1; v_gene: TRBV6-7; CDR3aa: CASSYPKRLAGSYNEQFF; CDR3nt: TGTGCCAGCAGTTACCCTAAGAGACTAGCGGGTTCCTACAATGAGCAGTTCTTC
abundance: few; d_gene: TRBD1; j_gene: TRBJ1-1; v_gene: TRBV5-4; CDR3aa: CASSPITGGKAEAFF; CDR3nt: TGTGCCAGCAGCCCGATAACAGGGGGCAAGGCTGAAGCTTTCTTT
abundance: -; d_gene: -; j_gene: TRBJ2-5; v_gene: TRBV12-5; CDR3aa: CASGLVLRGWTQYF; CDR3nt: TGTGCTAGTGGTTTGGTACTAAGGGGGTGGACCCAGTACTTC
abundance: once; d_gene: TRBD1; j_gene: TRBJ1-2; v_gene: TRBV9; CDR3aa: CASSGKGQGSSYGYTF; CDR3nt: TGTGCCAGCAGCGGAAAAGGACAGGGGAGTTCCTATGGCTACACCTTC
abundance: -; d_gene: -; j_gene: TRBJ2-1; v_gene: TRBV27; CDR3aa: CASSLTISYNEQFF; CDR3nt: TGTGCCAGCAGTTTAACTATTTCCTACAATGAGCAGTTCTTC
abundance: -; d_gene: TRBD1; j_gene: TRBJ2-3; v_gene: TRBV30; CDR3aa: CAWWTGGDTQYF; CDR3nt: TGTGCCTGGTGGACAGGGGGGGATACGCAGTATTTT
abundance: -; d_gene: TRBD1; j_gene: TRBJ1-2; v_gene: TRBV7-9; CDR3aa: CASGGQEPNYGYTF; CDR3nt: TGTGCCAGCGGGGGACAGGAACCCAACTATGGCTACACCTTC
abundance: -; d_gene: TRBD1; j_gene: TRBJ2-1; v_gene: TRBV27; CDR3aa: CASSLRDRGDEQFF; CDR3nt: TGTGCCAGCAGTCTAAGGGACAGGGGGGATGAGCAGTTCTTC
abundance: -; d_gene: TRBD1; j_gene: TRBJ2-3; v_gene: TRBV7-9; CDR3aa: CASSRGQGAEDTQYF; CDR3nt: TGTGCCAGCAGCCGAGGACAGGGGGCAGAAGATACGCAGTATTTT
abundance: -; d_gene: -; j_gene: TRBJ2-2; v_gene: TRBV27; CDR3aa: CASTEAGNTGELFF; CDR3nt: TGTGCCAGCACAGAAGCGGGGAACACCGGGGAGCTGTTTTTT
abundance: -; d_gene: -; j_gene: TRBJ2-2; v_gene: TRBV7-3; CDR3aa: CASSLYPGYAGELFF; CDR3nt: TGTGCCAGCAGCTTATACCCAGGGTACGCCGGGGAGCTGTTTTTT
abundance: -; d_gene: -; j_gene: TRBJ1-2; v_gene: TRBV27; CDR3aa: CASSSNPDRGPSNYGYTF; CDR3nt: TGTGCCAGCAGTTCTAACCCTGACCGGGGCCCATCTAACTATGGCTACACCTTC
abundance: once; d_gene: -; j_gene: TRBJ1-1; v_gene: TRBV7-8; CDR3aa: CASSLGGPEAFF; CDR3nt: TGTGCCAGCAGCTTAGGTGGCCCTGAAGCTTTCTTT
abundance: -; d_gene: -; j_gene: TRBJ2-3; v_gene: TRBV28; CDR3aa: CASSLIVTDTQYF; CDR3nt: TGTGCCAGCAGTTTAATAGTCACAGATACGCAGTATTTT
abundance: -; d_gene: TRBD2; j_gene: TRBJ2-1; v_gene: TRBV7-3; CDR3aa: CASSAGLAVYNEQFF; CDR3nt: TGTGCCAGCAGCGCCGGACTAGCGGTATACAATGAGCAGTTCTTC